Presented here are 29 T cell receptor beta chains from one specimen sequenced in a study of T-cell reconstitution after alpha-beta-depleted transplantation in children. Construction of the TCRbeta library involved unique molecular identifiers. TCRdb reprocessed the PCR reads with MiXCR, giving one entry per CDR3 protein. In the table there are about 980,000 distinct CDR3 sequences, 25% to 35% of which are singletons. The sample consisted of PBMCs, mostly from graft donor cells, taken 360 days after TCRalphabeta/CD19-depleted stem cell transplant. Receptors were obtained from a boy under two years old who had a stem cell transplant for SCID, so the T cells may come from the graft donor.

This clonotype was counted a few times. CDR3 sequence: CASSPFSGGPYEQYF. The CDR3 nucleotides are TGTGCCAGCAGTCCCTTCAGCGGGGGACCATACGAGCAGTACTTC. The V and J genes are TRBV27 and TRBJ2-7; 8 bases are shared with TRBD2. The CDR3 extends over 15 amino acids. The V segment lost 5 bases and the J segment 4 bases; nucleotides outside the gene matches: 10. The germline gives CDR1 MNHEY, CDR2 SMNVEV (reference sequence).

This chain joins TRBV29-1 and TRBJ1-1; 8 bases agree with TRBD1. Germline CDR1 is SQVTM and CDR2 is ANQGSEA. The CDR3 is made up of 14 amino acids. V was clipped by 7 bases and J by 1 base; unmatched bases: 8. CDR3: CSARGTGENTEAFF. In DNA form, the CDR3 reads TGCAGCGCACGGGGGACAGGCGAGAACACTGAAGCTTTCTTT.

This clonotype was detected ten times or more. The V gene is TRBV5-1, the J gene TRBJ2-7; D gene ambiguous. CDR3 length: 13 residues. CDR1 and CDR2 (germline): SGHRS, YFSETQ. The V gene lost 0 bases and the J gene lost 3 bases, with 7 bases spanning the gap. CDR3 bases: TGCGCCAGCAGCTTGGTGGCTGACTACGAGCAGTACTTC. Amino acid sequence: CASSLVADYEQYF.

The chain couples TRBV12-3 or TRBV12-4 to TRBJ1-1; 7 bases match TRBD1. The ends lost 4 bases at V and 9 bases at J; junction bases unmatched: 5. This CDR3 contains 12 residues. CDR3 nucleotides: TGTGCCAGCAGTTCTCGACAGGGTAAAGCTTTCTTT. This sequence encodes CASSSRQGKAFF.

The genes are TRBV5-1 and TRBJ2-7, with 8 nucleotides matching TRBD2. The germline gives CDR1 SGHRS, CDR2 YFSETQ. After removal of 1 base from V and 7 bases from J, the junction contained 10 bases not matched to a gene. This CDR3 spans 15 amino acids. Written as DNA, the CDR3 is TGCGCCAGCAGCTTGACTCTAGCGGGTACGAATGAGCAGTACTTC. This encodes CASSLTLAGTNEQYF.

This clonotype occurred a few times. A junction boundary mismatches the germline segment, possibly from a read error. V usage is TRBV5-1 and J usage is TRBJ2-7; possibly TRBD2 for D (5 bases). This CDR3 spans 9 amino acids. Germline lookup yields CDR1 SGHRS and CDR2 YFSETQ. The CDR3 loop is CASSLRGNF. CDR3 nucleotides: TGCGCCAGCAGCTTACGGGGAAACTTC. Full variable domain (outside the CDR3, taken from reference TRBV5-1 and TRBJ2-7): KAGVTQTPRYLIKTRGQQVTLSCSPISGHRSVSWYQQTPGQGLQFLFEYFSETQRNKGNFPGRFSGRQFSNSRSEMNVSTLELGDSALYLCASSLRGNFGPGTRLTVT.

This rearrangement joins TRBV20-1 to TRBJ2-5; a weak D match, TRBD1 (5 bases). The CDR3 contains 15 residues. Germline assignment: CDR1 DFQATT and CDR2 SNEGSKA (reference sequence). V was clipped by 2 bases and J by 3 bases, with 16 bases between them. The CDR3 loop is CSARSGAATEETQYF. CDR3 sequence (DNA): TGCAGTGCTAGATCTGGGGCGGCGACCGAAGAGACCCAGTACTTC.

The CDR3 DNA is TGCGCCAGCAGCTTGCTGGGCCAGGGCTACGAGCAGTACTTC. Amino acid sequence: CASSLLGQGYEQYF. The chain employs TRBV5-1 and TRBJ2-7, with D possibly matching TRBD1 (5 bases). V lost 1 base, J lost 3 bases, and 11 bases lay in between. Germline V gene lookup returns CDR1 SGHRS and CDR2 YFSETQ. This CDR3 has 14 amino acids.

This rearrangement joins TRBV7-8 to TRBJ1-4, with D perhaps matching TRBD1 (6 bases). CDR1 SGHVS and CDR2 FQNEAQ come from the germline V gene. Trimming shortened V by 4 bases and J by 10 bases, and 13 bases separated the two germline ends. The length of the CDR3 is 13 residues. CDR3 nucleotide sequence: TGTGCCAGCAGCTCTCAAGGGGGTGGAAAACTGTTTTTT. Translated: CASSSQGGGKLFF. The variable domain in full, with the rest retrieved from reference TRBV7-8 and TRBJ1-4, is GAGVSQSPRYKVAKRGQDVALRCDPISGHVSLFWYQQALGQGPEFLTYFQNEAQLDKSGLPSDRFFAERPEGSVSTLKIQRTQQEDSAVYLCASSSQGGGKLFFGSGTQLSVL.

This clonotype was seen a few times. The chain joins TRBV15 to TRBJ2-6; perhaps TRBD2 as D (6 bases). The germline V gene has CDR1 LNHNV and CDR2 YYDKDF (reference sequence). V was shortened by 5 bases and J by 0 bases, with 20 bases between the two germline ends. The CDR3 is made up of 19 amino acids. As DNA, the CDR3 is TGTGCCACCAGCGGCGGAGGGTGGGCGGTAAGCTCTGGGGCCAACGTCCTGACTTTC. Its translation is CATSGGGWAVSSGANVLTF.

The V call is TRBV20-1, the J call TRBJ2-7, with D possibly matching TRBD2 (5 bases). V lost 2 bases and J lost 7, with 12 bases in between. CDR3 length: 12 amino acids. CDR1 and CDR2 (germline): DFQATT, SNEGSKA (reference sequence). DNA of the CDR3: TGCAGTGCTAGACGAGAGCGGATTGAGCAGTACTTC. Protein: CSARRERIEQYF.

The table lists this clonotype with a count of one. This sequence joins TRBV12-3 or TRBV12-4 and TRBJ2-5, with 8 bases lining up with TRBD1. Trimming cost V 6 bases and J 5 bases; bases outside gene matches: 8. This CDR3 comprises 14 residues. The CDR3 protein is CASRSTGEWETQYF. CDR3 DNA sequence: TGTGCCAGCAGATCGACAGGGGAGTGGGAGACCCAGTACTTC.

This clonotype was seen more than once but under ten times. V is TRBV6-5 and J is TRBJ1-4, with a tentative D call TRBD1 (5 bases). With 2 bases removed from V and 11 bases from J, the gap between germline ends came to 12 bases. Germline V gene data show CDR1 as MNHEY and CDR2 as SVGAGI. The CDR3 is 13 residues long. CDR3 loop: CASSYLRGEKLFF. DNA of the CDR3: TGTGCCAGCAGTTACCTCCGGGGGGAGAAACTGTTTTTT.

The genes are TRBV5-1 and TRBJ1-5; no firm D call. The CDR3 runs to 13 residues. CDR1 is SGHRS, CDR2 YFSETQ, per germline. Trimming left V 3 bases short and J 7 bases short, with 11 bases between. CDR3 in amino acids: CASSSDPHQPQHF. In DNA form, the CDR3 reads TGCGCCAGCAGCTCTGATCCCCACCAGCCCCAGCATTTT.

The chain has TRBV25-1 and TRBJ2-7; possibly TRBD2 for D (6 bases). CDR1 MGHDK and CDR2 SYGVNS come from the germline V gene. This CDR3 has 14 residues. V was shortened by 1 base and J by 12 bases, with 19 bases between the two germline ends. The DNA of the CDR3 is TGTGCCAGCAGTGAATCGCGGGGCCCCACTAGACGGTACTTC. Its protein is CASSESRGPTRRYF.

This clonotype was observed a few times. The gene calls are TRBV7-8 and TRBJ1-5, with TRBD1 as a possible D gene (5 bases). The CDR3 extends over 17 amino acids. V lost 0 bases, J lost 4 bases, and 16 bases lay in between. Germline assignment: CDR1 SGHVS and CDR2 FQNEAQ. The CDR3 loop is CASSLANFGGANQPQHF. CDR3 DNA sequence: TGTGCCAGCAGCTTAGCAAATTTCGGAGGGGCAAATCAGCCCCAGCATTTT.

This chain connects TRBV20-1 to TRBJ2-5, with D perhaps TRBD1 or TRBD2 (5 bases each). The ends were cut back, 7 bases at V and 3 bases at J, with 15 bases in the middle. CDR1 DFQATT and CDR2 SNEGSKA come from the germline V gene (reference sequence). The CDR3 covers 13 residues. DNA of the CDR3: TGCAGTGGTTCAATCCTGGGGGAAGAGACCCAGTACTTC. Amino acids: CSGSILGEETQYF.

This clonotype was observed a handful of times. This rearrangement joins TRBV5-6 to TRBJ2-7, with 8 bases matching TRBD1. V shed 4 bases, J shed 0 bases, and the junction held 12 bases outside the gene matches. Germline CDR1 reads SGHDT; CDR2 reads YYEEEE. There are 17 residues in the CDR3. CDR3 region: CASSQRPGRGLSYEQYF. CDR3 bases: TGTGCCAGCAGCCAACGGCCGGGCAGGGGGCTCTCCTACGAGCAGTACTTC.

This chain links TRBV28 with TRBJ2-1, with a weak D call TRBD2 (5 bases). CDR1 is MDHEN and CDR2 is SYDVKM in the germline V gene. The CDR3 is 16 amino acids. Deletions cut 6 bases from V and 7 bases from J, with 22 bases between. In nucleotides, the CDR3 is TGTGCCAGCAGGCCCCGGGCAGACTACTTCTATAATGAGCAGTTCTTC. Translated, it gives CASRPRADYFYNEQFF.

The chain combines TRBV19 with TRBJ1-1; D is unresolved. This CDR3 is built from 16 residues. Germline assignment: CDR1 LNHDA and CDR2 SQIVND (reference sequence). Trimming pared 5 bases from V and 5 bases from J, leaving 21 bases between. CDR3 DNA: TGTGCCAGTAGTGTTCATGAGTCGGGGATCGGGACTGAAGCTTTCTTT. This codes for CASSVHESGIGTEAFF.

The CDR3 DNA follows: TGTGCCAGCTCACCACTGGGGACTAGAGATCAGTATTTT. It yields the protein CASSPLGTRDQYF. The rearrangement joins TRBV18 to TRBJ2-3; 8 nucleotides match TRBD2. This CDR3 region has 13 residues. V gave up 1 base and J gave up 12 bases; unmatched junction bases: 6. Germline CDR1 is KGHSH and CDR2 is LQKENI.

This clonotype was counted a few times. J is TRBJ2-4 and V is TRBV12-3 or TRBV12-4; perhaps TRBD1 as D (5 bases). This CDR3 contains 15 residues. V dropped 4 bases and J dropped 5 bases, with 15 bases sitting between them. CDR3 coding DNA: TGTGCCAGCAGTTGGACAAGTAATAGCCAAAACATTCAGTACTTC. The encoded protein is CASSWTSNSQNIQYF.

V and J are TRBV12-3 or TRBV12-4 and TRBJ2-5; D is possibly TRBD2 (6 bases). Between the trimmed V and J ends, which lost 5 bases and 4 bases, there was a span of 14 bases. The CDR3 covers 14 residues. The CDR3 reads CASSPGGTRETQYF. CDR3 coding DNA: TGTGCCAGCAGTCCCGGGGGTACCAGAGAGACCCAGTACTTC.

The sample holds a few counts of this clonotype. The gene calls are TRBV7-6 and TRBJ2-7; D call uncertain. This CDR3 spans 12 amino acids. Germline V lookup: CDR1 SGHVS, CDR2 FNYEAQ. V was cut by 5 bases and J by 2 bases, with 7 bases left in between. The CDR3 DNA follows: TGTGCCAGCAGCGGAATCACCTACGAGCAGTACTTC. Its protein product is CASSGITYEQYF.

This chain uses TRBV9 with TRBJ2-3; 9 bases match TRBD2. From germline, CDR1 is SGDLS and CDR2 YYNGEE. Trimming cost V 3 bases and J 2 bases; bases outside gene matches: 10. CDR3 length: 17 residues. The CDR3 nucleotides are TGTGCCAGCAGCGAGGAGGGACTAGCCCCCTCCACAGATACGCAGTATTTT. This sequence encodes CASSEEGLAPSTDTQYF. The complete variable domain, with remaining parts taken from reference TRBV9 and TRBJ2-3, reads DSGVTQTPKHLITATGQRVTLRCSPRSGDLSVYWYQQSLDQGLQFLIQYYNGEERAKGNILERFSAQQFPDLHSELNLSSLELGDSALYFCASSEEGLAPSTDTQYFGPGTRLTVL.

This clonotype came up a few times. The chain is built from TRBV18 and TRBJ2-1; 13 nucleotides agree with TRBD2. Trimming removed 6 bases from V and 6 bases from J; junction bases left unmatched: 5. Looked up from germline, CDR1 is KGHSH and CDR2 is LQKENI. There are 15 residues in the CDR3. CDR3 loop: CASSPGLAGINEQFF. The DNA for the CDR3 is TGTGCCAGCTCGCCGGGACTAGCGGGGATCAATGAGCAGTTCTTC.

The chain joins TRBV4-1 to TRBJ2-5; D is perhaps TRBD1 or TRBD2 (5 bases each). Germline values: CDR1 MGHRA, CDR2 YSYEKL. The CDR3 contains 15 residues. Trimming shortened V by 1 base and J by 4 bases, and 13 bases separated the two germline ends. This chain's CDR3 is CASSQALARGETQYF. In DNA, the CDR3 is TGCGCCAGCAGCCAAGCTTTGGCGAGGGGAGAGACCCAGTACTTC.

Ten or more counts support this clonotype. The chain has TRBV7-3 and TRBJ2-1, with D perhaps TRBD2 (6 bases). The CDR3 runs 15 residues. Germline CDR1 SGHTA, CDR2 FQGTGA. V gave up 1 base and J gave up 3 bases, with 10 bases separating them. This chain's CDR3 is CASSLSRGGYNEQFF. The CDR3 nucleotides read TGTGCCAGCAGCTTAAGTCGGGGAGGCTACAATGAGCAGTTCTTC.

The chain couples TRBV19 to TRBJ1-1, with a weak D call TRBD1 (5 bases). The CDR3 is 14 residues long. V lost 8 bases, J lost 6 bases, and 19 bases lay in between. Per the germline V gene, CDR1 is LNHDA and CDR2 is SQIVND (reference sequence). The CDR3 protein is CASRREGKQAEAFF. CDR3 bases: TGTGCCAGTCGGCGCGAGGGGAAACAGGCTGAAGCTTTCTTT. Supplemented by reference TRBV19 and TRBJ1-1, the full variable domain reads DGGITQSPKYLFRKEGQNVTLSCEQNLNHDAMYWYRQDPGQGLRLIYYSQIVNDFQKGDIAEGYSVSREKKESFPLTVTSAQKNPTAFYLCASRREGKQAEAFFGQGTRLTVV.